The 19 T cell receptor beta chains reported below all come from one sample, sequenced in a study of CD8 T cells in ankylosing spondylitis. TCRdb re-analysed the 5' RACE reads in MiXCR, keeping a single row per CDR3 protein. Here the sample spans about 240,000 distinct CDR3 sequences, 7.5% to 9.5% being singletons. The sequencing sample was made of blood, either unsorted or a sorted T cell fraction (not recorded which). These receptors were taken from a female donor with ankylosing spondylitis or in good health (not recorded which).

This clonotype was seen a few times. The V and J genes are TRBV5-5 and TRBJ1-1, with 7 nucleotides matching TRBD1. V shed 5 bases, J shed 2 bases, and the junction held 9 bases outside the gene matches. The CDR3 has 15 residues. Germline V CDR1 and CDR2: SGHKS, YYEKEE (reference sequence). CDR3 sequence reads: CASRTTGPANTEAFF. DNA for the CDR3: TGTGCCAGCAGGACGACAGGGCCAGCTAACACTGAAGCTTTCTTT. The variable domain in full, with the rest retrieved from reference TRBV5-5 and TRBJ1-1, is DAGVTQSPTHLIKTRGQQVTLRCSPISGHKSVSWYQQVLGQGPQFIFQYYEKEERGRGNFPDRFSARQFPNYSSELNVNALLLGDSALYLCASRTTGPANTEAFFGQGTRLTVV.

This clonotype was counted at least ten times. The chain couples TRBV4-3 to TRBJ1-3; no clear D gene. The CDR3 consists of 15 residues. Germline V lookup: CDR1 LGHNA, CDR2 YSLEER. V was shortened by 1 base and J by 2 bases, with 9 bases between the two germline ends. DNA of the CDR3: TGCGCCAGCAGCCAAGGCGAGCTTCCTGGAAACACCATATATTTT. Translation gives CASSQGELPGNTIYF.

This clonotype was detected only a few times. J is TRBJ2-7 and V is TRBV7-9; 7 nucleotides line up with TRBD1. V was pared by 6 bases and J by 2 bases, with 10 bases of the junction left unmatched. Per the germline V gene, CDR1 is SEHNR and CDR2 is FQNEAQ (reference sequence). This CDR3 comprises 15 residues. The DNA of the CDR3 is TGTGCCAGCAGTTTTACCCGACAGGGACCCTACGAGCAGTACTTC. This sequence encodes CASSFTRQGPYEQYF.

This clonotype was detected many times. One end of the junction is discordant with germline, which a read error may explain. The V call is TRBV15, the J call TRBJ2-1; 8 positions match TRBD2. CDR1 and CDR2 (germline): LNHNV, YYDKDF (reference sequence). The CDR3 runs to 15 residues. CDR3 sequence: CATSRPGVAGSFVDF. CDR3 sequence (DNA): TGTGCCACCAGCAGACCCGGGGTAGCGGGATCATTTGTTGACTTC.

This clonotype was observed at least ten times. The J gene is TRBJ2-5, the V gene TRBV29-1; 12 positions match TRBD2. The CDR3 sequence is 15 residues long. V trimming: 4 bases; J trimming: 7 bases; junction bases outside the gene matches: 10. The germline gives CDR1 SQVTM, CDR2 ANQGSEA. Here the CDR3 reads CSVVGLAGGPGTQYF. The CDR3 coding sequence is TGCAGCGTTGTTGGTCTAGCGGGAGGGCCCGGGACCCAGTACTTC.

There are many counts of this clonotype. This chain connects TRBV6-1 to TRBJ2-2, with a weak D call TRBD1 (6 bases). This CDR3 region has 13 residues. In germline, CDR1 is MNHNS, CDR2 SASEGT. V was pared by 6 bases and J by 7 bases, with 12 bases between. The chain's CDR3 is CASSQGTIGELFF. For the CDR3, the DNA is TGTGCCAGCAGCCAGGGGACCATCGGGGAGCTGTTTTTT.

The sample holds many counts of this clonotype. J is TRBJ2-4 and V is TRBV5-6; D call uncertain. Germline V gene sequence: CDR1 SGHDT, CDR2 YYEEEE. This CDR3 contains 13 residues. V shed 0 bases and J shed 7 bases, with 8 bases lying between them. The CDR3 reads CASSLGPWNIQYF. The CDR3 bases are TGTGCCAGCAGCTTGGGTCCCTGGAACATTCAGTACTTC. Combining the CDR3 with reference TRBV5-6 and TRBJ2-4 gives the whole variable domain DAGVTQSPTHLIKTRGQQVTLRCSPKSGHDTVSWYQQALGQGPQFIFQYYEEEERQRGNFPDRFSGHQFPNYSSELNVNALLLGDSALYLCASSLGPWNIQYFGAGTRLSVL.

V usage is TRBV5-1 and J usage is TRBJ2-5, with unresolved D. The CDR3 extends over 14 amino acids. V lost 0 bases to trimming and J lost 5 bases, with 11 bases between them. Germline assignment: CDR1 SGHRS and CDR2 YFSETQ. DNA for the CDR3: TGCGCCAGCAGCTTGGAGGGCCTGGGCGAGACCCAGTACTTC. Its protein is CASSLEGLGETQYF.

This clonotype was observed a handful of times. This chain connects TRBV27 to TRBJ2-5; 7 bases align to TRBD1. Germline V lookup: CDR1 MNHEY, CDR2 SMNVEV (reference sequence). V lost 3 bases and J lost 2; bases outside the gene matches: 6. The CDR3 contains 15 residues. This CDR3 reads CASSFGTERQETQYF. Here the CDR3 DNA reads TGTGCCAGCAGTTTCGGGACAGAGCGACAAGAGACCCAGTACTTC.

V and J are TRBV6-2 or TRBV6-3 and TRBJ2-3, with D unresolved. The CDR3 is 14 residues long. With 2 bases removed from V and 3 bases from J, the gap between germline ends came to 9 bases. The germline V gene has CDR1 MNHEY and CDR2 SVGEGT. CDR3: CASSYPDSTDTQYF. The CDR3 region has the DNA TGTGCCAGCAGTTACCCCGACTCGACAGATACGCAGTATTTT.

This clonotype was counted ten times or more. The rearrangement uses TRBV5-1 and TRBJ2-6; TRBD1 aligns across 8 bases. CDR1 is SGHRS and CDR2 is YFSETQ in the germline V gene. CDR3 size: 18 residues. Trimming took 3 bases from V and 0 from J; bases not matched to a gene: 8. The CDR3 is CASSSIQGGSSGANVLTF. The CDR3 region has the DNA TGCGCCAGCAGCTCTATACAGGGGGGTAGCTCTGGGGCCAACGTCCTGACTTTC.

This clonotype was seen at least ten times. The chain has TRBV5-1 and TRBJ1-6, with D maybe TRBD1 (5 bases). Between the trimmed V and J ends, which lost 4 bases and 10 bases, there was a span of 15 bases. The CDR3 length is 14 residues. The V gene's germline CDR1 is SGHRS and CDR2 YFSETQ. For the CDR3, the DNA is TGCGCCAGCAGCCTGGGGACCTCCTGGTCACCCCTCCACTTT. The encoded protein is CASSLGTSWSPLHF.

This clonotype was picked up a small number of times. The rearrangement links TRBV5-4 to TRBJ2-5; D is unresolved. The ends were cut back, 1 base at V and 2 bases at J, with 9 bases in the middle. Germline loops: CDR1 SGHNT, CDR2 YYREEE (reference sequence). This CDR3 is built from 14 residues. In DNA form, the CDR3 reads TGTGCCAGCAGCTTGTACGCCAGTCAAGAGACCCAGTACTTC. This translates into CASSLYASQETQYF.

The V gene is TRBV7-9, the J gene TRBJ2-7; TRBD2 matches 9 bases. Germline loops: CDR1 SEHNR, CDR2 FQNEAQ (reference sequence). CDR3 length: 16 residues. The J segment lost 5 bases and the V segment lost 6 bases, leaving 14 bases of the junction unmatched. CDR3 in DNA: TGTGCCAGCAGTACCGAGGAGGGACTAGCACTCCACGAGCAGTACTTC. It codes for CASSTEEGLALHEQYF.

In this sample, this clonotype turned up many times. The chain links TRBV6-1 to TRBJ1-5; tentatively, D is TRBD1 (5 bases). The CDR3 sequence is 13 residues long. Germline loops: CDR1 MNHNS, CDR2 SASEGT. V gave up 7 bases and J gave up 3 bases, with 10 bases separating them. For the CDR3, the DNA is TGTGCCAGCAAGGGGCAGGCCAATCAGCCCCAGCATTTT. Encoded protein: CASKGQANQPQHF.

Many counts were recorded for this clonotype. The chain carries TRBV20-1 and TRBJ2-3, with unresolved D. CDR1 is DFQATT, CDR2 SNEGSKA, per germline (reference sequence). The length of the CDR3 is 15 residues. Trimming took off 3 bases at V and 2 bases at J, with 15 bases between the two ends. This CDR3 is CSASAVVRHTDTQYF. As DNA, the CDR3 is TGCAGTGCTAGTGCCGTTGTAAGGCACACAGATACGCAGTATTTT.

This clonotype appeared many times. DNA of the CDR3: TGTGCCAGCAGCCAAGACGGTCAAGGGGGCCCCTCCACTTACCAAGAGACCCAGTACTTC. This encodes CASSQDGQGGPSTYQETQYF. The V call is TRBV4-2, the J call TRBJ2-5, with 7 bases matching TRBD1. Germline CDR1 reads LGHNA; CDR2 reads YNFKEQ. Unmatched junction bases numbered 16, after V lost 0 bases and J lost 0 bases. The CDR3 sequence is 20 residues long.

This clonotype was seen more than once but under ten times. The chain joins TRBV7-9 to TRBJ2-6; TRBD2 might be the D (6 bases). The germline V gene has CDR1 SEHNR and CDR2 FQNEAQ (reference sequence). The V end lost 5 bases, the J end lost 0 bases, and 14 bases lay between the germline ends. The CDR3 totals 17 residues. The CDR3 loop reads CASSGQSGDSGANVLTF. The DNA of the CDR3 is TGTGCCAGCAGCGGGCAGTCGGGGGACTCTGGGGCCAACGTCCTGACTTTC. The complete variable domain, with remaining parts taken from reference TRBV7-9 and TRBJ2-6, reads DTGVSQNPRHKITKRGQNVTFRCDPISEHNRLYWYRQTLGQGPEFLTYFQNEAQLEKSRLLSDRFSAERPKGSFSTLEIQRTEQGDSAMYLCASSGQSGDSGANVLTFGAGSRLTVL.

The sample holds many counts of this clonotype. The gene calls are TRBV6-1 and TRBJ2-7; D might be TRBD1 (5 bases). Germline V gene data show CDR1 as MNHNS and CDR2 as SASEGT. The CDR3 loop spans 14 amino acids. V dropped 7 bases and J dropped 0 bases, with 13 bases sitting between them. CDR3 loop: CASTRGESSYEQYF. CDR3 DNA sequence: TGTGCCAGCACTAGGGGCGAGAGCTCCTACGAGCAGTACTTC.